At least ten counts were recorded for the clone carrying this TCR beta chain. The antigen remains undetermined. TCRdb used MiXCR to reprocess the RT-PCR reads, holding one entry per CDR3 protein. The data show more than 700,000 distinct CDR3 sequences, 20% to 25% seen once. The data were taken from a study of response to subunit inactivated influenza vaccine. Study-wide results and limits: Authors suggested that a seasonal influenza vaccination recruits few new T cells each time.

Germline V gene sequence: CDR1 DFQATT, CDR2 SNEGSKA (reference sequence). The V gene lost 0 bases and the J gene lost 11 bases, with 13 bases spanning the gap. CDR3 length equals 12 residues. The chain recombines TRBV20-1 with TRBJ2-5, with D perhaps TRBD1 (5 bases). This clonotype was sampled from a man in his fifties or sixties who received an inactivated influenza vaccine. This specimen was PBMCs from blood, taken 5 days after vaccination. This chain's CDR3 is CSARDRRQHQYF. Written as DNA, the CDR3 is TGCAGTGCTAGAGATCGTCGACAGCATCAGTACTTC.